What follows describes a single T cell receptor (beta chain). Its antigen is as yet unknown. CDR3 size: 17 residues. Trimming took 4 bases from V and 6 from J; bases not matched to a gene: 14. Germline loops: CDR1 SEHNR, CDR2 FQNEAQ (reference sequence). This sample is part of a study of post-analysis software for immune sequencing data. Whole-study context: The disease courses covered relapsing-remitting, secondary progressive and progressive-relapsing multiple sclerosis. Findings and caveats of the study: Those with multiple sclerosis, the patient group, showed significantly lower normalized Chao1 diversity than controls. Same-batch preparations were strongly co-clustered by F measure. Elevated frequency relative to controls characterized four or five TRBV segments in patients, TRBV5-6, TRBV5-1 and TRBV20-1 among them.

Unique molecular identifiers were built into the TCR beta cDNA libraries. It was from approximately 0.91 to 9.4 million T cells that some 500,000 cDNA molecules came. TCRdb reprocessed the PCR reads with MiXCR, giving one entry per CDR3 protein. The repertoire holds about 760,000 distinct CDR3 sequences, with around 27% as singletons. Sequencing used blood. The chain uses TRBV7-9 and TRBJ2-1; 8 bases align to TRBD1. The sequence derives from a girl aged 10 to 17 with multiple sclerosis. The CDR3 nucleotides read TGTGCCAGCAGCTCGCGCCAGGACAGGGTTCCCCTCAATGAGCAGTTCTTC. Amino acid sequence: CASSSRQDRVPLNEQFF.